This note documents a single T cell receptor beta chain sequence. These data are taken from a study of blood T cell repertoires in COVID-19. Study-level information: Acute-phase and convalescent COVID-19 samples originated in the United States, Italy and Spain. Sources were T cells, B-cell-depleted T cells, or PBMCs; the material itself was cDNA or gDNA.

Authors' processing steps: Estimated nucleated cell counts came from reference gene primer amplification. Produced via immunoSEQ multiplex PCR; TCRdb's table is partial and in-frame only. V and J calls and clone size are given by that table; D and trimming were obtained from the DNA. The data show about 440,000 clones, roughly nine tenths seen once. Trimming at V came to 5 bases and at J to 2 bases, leaving 6 bases not matched to a gene. Germline V gene lookup returns CDR1 LGHNT and CDR2 FRNRAP. The CDR3 spans 18 residues. The cohort comprised adults aged 18 to 89 years residing in 20 to 25 US areas. V is TRBV12-5 and J is TRBJ2-1; 16 bases are shared with TRBD2. This sequence originates from a woman aged 18-29 years with acute COVID-19. Sequenced: PBMCs or T cells enriched from blood (not recorded which). The CDR3 bases are TGTGCTAGTGGTCTCGGGACTAGCGGGGGGGCTACCTACAATGAGCAGTTCTTC. Its translation is CASGLGTSGGATYNEQFF.